This T cell receptor beta chain came from a study of T cells after yellow fever vaccination. Germline V gene sequence: CDR1 MNHEY, CDR2 SVGAGI. This CDR3 contains 16 residues. Germline trimming cut 7 bases from V and 2 bases from J; bases unmatched to any gene: 12. TCRdb processed the 5' RACE reads anew with MiXCR; each CDR3 protein has one entry. The sample gives some 340,000 distinct CDR3 sequences, 9.5% to 12% of which show up once; approximately 3.3% is in the top ten. Overall study findings and caveats: Sorted repertoires could include abundant contaminating clonotypes from bulk cells.

This clonotype was seen more than once but under ten times. Its antigen remains unknown. The chain couples TRBV6-5 to TRBJ1-2, with 8 bases matching TRBD1. The receptor comes from a man younger than 35 who received the YFV17D yellow fever vaccine. The sample consisted of CD4+ T cells sorted from PBMCs, taken 45 days after the yellow fever booster vaccination. The CDR3 reads CASTYSGGEGNYGYTF. The CDR3 nucleotides read TGTGCCAGCACCTACTCAGGGGGCGAGGGAAACTATGGCTACACCTTC.